Below, 18 T cell receptor beta chains from the same sample are listed, as sequenced in a study of blood T cell repertoires in COVID-19. Libraries were prepared by immunoSEQ multiplex PCR; TCRdb keeps only in-frame clonotypes and omits some of them. The data show some 180,000 clones, over 80% seen once. Sequencing input: peripheral blood. Receptors originate from a woman aged 40 to 50 with COVID-19, enrolled during active disease.

This chain uses TRBV12-3 or TRBV12-4 with TRBJ2-1; unclear D gene. This CDR3 has 11 amino acids. V was clipped by 3 bases and J by 7 bases, with 4 bases between them. CDR3 in DNA: TGTGCCAGCAGTTTTGCGAATGAGCAGTTCTTC. It yields the protein CASSFANEQFF.

V is TRBV14 and J is TRBJ1-1, with D hard to call. This CDR3 spans 12 amino acids. From germline, CDR1 is SGHDN and CDR2 FVKESK. The V gene lost 4 bases and the J gene lost 0 bases, with 3 bases spanning the gap. The CDR3 nucleotides are TGTGCCAGCAGCCCTCTGAACACTGAAGCTTTCTTT. This gives the protein CASSPLNTEAFF.

This chain connects TRBV3-1 (or the pseudogene TRBV3-2) to TRBJ2-5; TRBD1 agrees at 10 bases. V dropped 0 bases and J dropped 5; count of bases not matched to a gene: 12. The CDR3 is 18 residues long. Looked up from germline, CDR1 is LGHDT and CDR2 is YNNKEL (reference sequence). CDR3 nucleotide sequence: TGTGCCAGCAGCCAAGATATAGGAGACAGGGGGCGCCGGGAGACCCAGTACTTC. The encoded protein is CASSQDIGDRGRRETQYF.

The genes are TRBV7-9 and TRBJ1-5; D call uncertain. CDR3 length: 15 amino acids. CDR1 is SEHNR, CDR2 FQNEAQ, per germline (reference sequence). The V gene lost 1 base and the J gene lost 4 bases, with 11 bases spanning the gap. The CDR3 coding sequence is TGTGCCAGCAGCTTAGGCGGGGTTGAGAATCAGCCCCAGCATTTT. Translation gives CASSLGGVENQPQHF. Based on the CDR3 plus reference TRBV7-9 and TRBJ1-5, the full variable domain is DTGVSQNPRHKITKRGQNVTFRCDPISEHNRLYWYRQTLGQGPEFLTYFQNEAQLEKSRLLSDRFSAERPKGSFSTLEIQRTEQGDSAMYLCASSLGGVENQPQHFGDGTRLSIL.

The V and J genes are TRBV4-2 and TRBJ2-1; D perhaps matches TRBD2 (6 bases). Trimming stripped 0 bases from V and 7 bases from J, with 13 bases between. The CDR3 extends over 15 amino acids. The germline gives CDR1 LGHNA, CDR2 YNFKEQ. The DNA of the CDR3 is TGTGCCAGCAGCCAAGATGGAGGGGTAGGTAATGAGCAGTTCTTC. Residues: CASSQDGGVGNEQFF.

With regard to this clone: This sample also contains other DNA sequences that code for the same CDR3. V usage is TRBV2 and J usage is TRBJ2-7; 7 bases are a match to TRBD1. The germline V gene encodes CDR1 SNHLY and CDR2 FYNNEI. J lost 3 bases, V lost 4 bases, and 3 bases had no gene match. The CDR3 runs to 13 residues. The DNA of the CDR3 is TGTGCCAGCAGTGGACGGGACAGCTACGAGCAGTACTTC. It codes for CASSGRDSYEQYF.

V usage is TRBV9 and J usage is TRBJ2-3; TRBD1 matches 8 bases. The CDR3 is made up of 14 amino acids. V lost 5 bases and J lost 4; bases outside the gene matches: 6. Germline V gene lookup returns CDR1 SGDLS and CDR2 YYNGEE. In nucleotides, the CDR3 is TGTGCCAGCAGTATATCAGGGGGCGCAGATACGCAGTATTTT. Protein: CASSISGGADTQYF.

V is TRBV10-3 and J is TRBJ2-3, with TRBD1 identical over 8 bases. The CDR3 totals 17 residues. Trimming removed 0 bases from V and 2 bases from J; junction bases left unmatched: 7. Germline V gene lookup returns CDR1 ENHRY and CDR2 SYGVKD. The CDR3 nucleotides read TGTGCCATCAGTGAGTCCCGGACAGGGTTAAACACAGATACGCAGTATTTT. Translated, it gives CAISESRTGLNTDTQYF.

This clone was seen once. V usage is TRBV6-5 and J usage is TRBJ1-1; D not resolved. This CDR3 has 15 residues. The germline gives CDR1 MNHEY, CDR2 SVGAGI. Trimming took 4 bases from V and 0 from J, leaving 12 bases between them. CDR3 region: CASSSPGEVNTEAFF. The DNA of the CDR3 is TGTGCCAGCAGTTCCCCCGGGGAGGTGAACACTGAAGCTTTCTTT.

V usage is TRBV11-2 and J usage is TRBJ2-3; TRBD2 matches at 14 bases. V was pared by 4 bases and J by 8 bases, with 8 bases of the junction left unmatched. Germline CDR1 SGHAT, CDR2 FQNNGV. The length of the CDR3 is 16 residues. CDR3 in DNA: TGTGCCAGCAGCTCGAAGACTAGCGGGAGGGTAGGTACGCAGTATTTT. It yields the protein CASSSKTSGRVGTQYF.

This chain uses TRBV6-4 with TRBJ2-6; TRBD1 might be the D (6 bases). V dropped 4 bases and J dropped 0 bases, with 13 bases sitting between them. This CDR3 has 17 residues. Germline V gene data show CDR1 as MRHNA and CDR2 as SNTAGT. CDR3 DNA sequence: TGTGCCAGCAGTGGTACCGGGACAAACTCTGGGGCCAACGTCCTGACTTTC. Encoded protein: CASSGTGTNSGANVLTF.

The chain uses TRBV9 and TRBJ2-1, with 7 nucleotides matching TRBD1. Germline CDR1 SGDLS, CDR2 YYNGEE. The CDR3 runs to 12 residues. J lost 9 bases, V lost 4 bases, and 4 bases had no gene match. Here the CDR3 DNA reads TGTGCCAGCAGCCCACAGGGGATTGAGCAGTTCTTC. As protein: CASSPQGIEQFF.

V and J are TRBV12-3 or TRBV12-4 and TRBJ2-7; the D gene is possibly TRBD2 (5 bases). The CDR3 is made up of 13 amino acids. Trimming took off 5 bases at V and 3 bases at J, with 11 bases between the two ends. CDR3 loop: CASSPGIDYEQYF. CDR3 bases: TGTGCCAGCAGTCCCGGGATAGACTACGAGCAGTACTTC.

The gene calls are TRBV5-1 and TRBJ2-3, with D unresolved. There are 13 residues in the CDR3. The germline gives CDR1 SGHRS, CDR2 YFSETQ. Trimming stripped 1 base from V and 4 bases from J, with 7 bases between. The CDR3 bases are TGCGCCAGCAGCTTGTATCTCGCAGATACGCAGTATTTT. This sequence encodes CASSLYLADTQYF.

This clone occurred a few times. The chain carries TRBV27 and TRBJ1-2, with D possibly matching TRBD1 (5 bases). Germline loops: CDR1 MNHEY, CDR2 SMNVEV (reference sequence). This CDR3 has 12 residues. Trimming left V 10 bases short and J 0 bases short, with 9 bases between. The CDR3 sequence: CATMTANYGYTF. The CDR3 DNA reads TGTGCCACCATGACAGCTAACTATGGCTACACCTTC.

V gene TRBV2 combines with J gene TRBJ1-1; 7 bases map to TRBD1. CDR3 length equals 14 residues. J was trimmed by 1 base and V by 6 bases; bases with no gene match: 5. From germline, CDR1 is SNHLY and CDR2 FYNNEI. The CDR3 loop reads CASSRGQRNTEAFF. CDR3 sequence (DNA): TGTGCCAGCAGCCGGGGACAGAGGAACACTGAAGCTTTCTTT.

The chain employs TRBV6-5 and TRBJ1-2; TRBD1 might be the D (6 bases). Trimming pared 2 bases from V and 3 bases from J, leaving 16 bases between. Germline values: CDR1 MNHEY, CDR2 SVGAGI. CDR3 length equals 16 residues. The CDR3 loop is CASSYTTDRDDYGYTF. CDR3 DNA: TGTGCCAGCAGTTACACCACGGACAGAGACGACTATGGCTACACCTTC.

The gene calls are TRBV10-1 and TRBJ2-1, with 8 bases fitting TRBD1. V trimming: 2 bases; J trimming: 7 bases; junction bases outside the gene matches: 1. CDR1 is WNHNN and CDR2 is SYGVQD in the germline V gene (reference sequence). There are 13 residues in the CDR3. The CDR3 is CASSEDRGNEQFF. The CDR3 DNA reads as TGCGCCAGCAGTGAGGACAGGGGTAATGAGCAGTTCTTC.